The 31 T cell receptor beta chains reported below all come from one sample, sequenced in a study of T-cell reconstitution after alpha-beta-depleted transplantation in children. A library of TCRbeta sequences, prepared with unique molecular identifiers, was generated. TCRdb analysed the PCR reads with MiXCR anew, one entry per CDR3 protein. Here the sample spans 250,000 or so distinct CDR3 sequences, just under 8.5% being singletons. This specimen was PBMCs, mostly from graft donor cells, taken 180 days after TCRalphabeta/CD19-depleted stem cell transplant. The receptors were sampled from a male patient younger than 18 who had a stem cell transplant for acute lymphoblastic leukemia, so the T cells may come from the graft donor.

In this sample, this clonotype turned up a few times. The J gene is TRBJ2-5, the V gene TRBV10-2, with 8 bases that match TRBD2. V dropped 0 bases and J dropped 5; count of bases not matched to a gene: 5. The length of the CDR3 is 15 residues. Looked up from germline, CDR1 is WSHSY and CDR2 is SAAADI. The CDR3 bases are TGCGCCAGCAGTGAGTCTCGGACTAGCAGGGAGACCCAGTACTTC. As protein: CASSESRTSRETQYF.

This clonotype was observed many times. The CDR3 protein is CASSFGTSGADTQYF. The CDR3 DNA reads as TGTGCCAGCAGTTTCGGGACTAGCGGGGCAGATACGCAGTATTTT. The chain has TRBV12-3 or TRBV12-4 and TRBJ2-3; 13 nucleotides agree with TRBD2. Unmatched junction bases numbered 1, after V lost 3 bases and J lost 4 bases. The CDR3 consists of 15 residues.

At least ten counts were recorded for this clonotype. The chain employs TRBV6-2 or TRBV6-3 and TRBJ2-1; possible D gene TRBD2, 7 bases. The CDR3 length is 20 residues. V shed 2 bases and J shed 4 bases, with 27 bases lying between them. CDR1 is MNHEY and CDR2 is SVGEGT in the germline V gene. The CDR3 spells CASSYVSIRVGGVAYNEQFF. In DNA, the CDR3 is TGTGCCAGCAGTTACGTTAGTATTCGTGTAGGGGGGGTTGCTTACAATGAGCAGTTCTTC.

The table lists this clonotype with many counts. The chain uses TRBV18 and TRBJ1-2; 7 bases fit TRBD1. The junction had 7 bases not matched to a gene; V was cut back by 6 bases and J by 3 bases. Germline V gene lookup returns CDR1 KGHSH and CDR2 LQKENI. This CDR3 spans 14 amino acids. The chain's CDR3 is CASSPDRADYGYTF. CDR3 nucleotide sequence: TGTGCCAGCTCCCCAGACAGGGCGGACTATGGCTACACCTTC.

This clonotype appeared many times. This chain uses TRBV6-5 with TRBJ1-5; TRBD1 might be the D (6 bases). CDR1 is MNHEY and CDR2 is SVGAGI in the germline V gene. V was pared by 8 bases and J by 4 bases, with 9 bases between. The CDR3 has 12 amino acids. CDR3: CASGGGNQPQHF. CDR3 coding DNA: TGTGCCAGCGGGGGCGGGAATCAGCCCCAGCATTTT.

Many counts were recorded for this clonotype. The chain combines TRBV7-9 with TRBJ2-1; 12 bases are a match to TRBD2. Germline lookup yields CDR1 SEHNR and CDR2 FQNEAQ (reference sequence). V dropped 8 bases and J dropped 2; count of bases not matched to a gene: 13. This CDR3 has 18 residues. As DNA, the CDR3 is TGTGCCAGCGGGGGTTTAGGCGCTAGCGGGAGGGCCTACAATGAGCAGTTCTTC. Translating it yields CASGGLGASGRAYNEQFF. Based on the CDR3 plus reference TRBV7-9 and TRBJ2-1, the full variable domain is DTGVSQNPRHKITKRGQNVTFRCDPISEHNRLYWYRQTLGQGPEFLTYFQNEAQLEKSRLLSDRFSAERPKGSFSTLEIQRTEQGDSAMYLCASGGLGASGRAYNEQFFGPGTRLTVL.

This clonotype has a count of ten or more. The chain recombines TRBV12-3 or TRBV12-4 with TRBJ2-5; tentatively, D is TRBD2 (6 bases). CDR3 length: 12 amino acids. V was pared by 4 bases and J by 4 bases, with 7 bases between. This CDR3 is CASSWGGETQYF. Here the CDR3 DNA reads TGTGCCAGCAGTTGGGGAGGAGAGACCCAGTACTTC.

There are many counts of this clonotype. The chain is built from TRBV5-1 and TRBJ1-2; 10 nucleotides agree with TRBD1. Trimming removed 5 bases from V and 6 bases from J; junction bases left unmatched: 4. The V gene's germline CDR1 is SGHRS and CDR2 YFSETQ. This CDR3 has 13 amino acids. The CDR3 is CASRRGTGDGYTF. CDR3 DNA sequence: TGCGCCAGCAGACGAGGGACAGGGGATGGCTACACCTTC.

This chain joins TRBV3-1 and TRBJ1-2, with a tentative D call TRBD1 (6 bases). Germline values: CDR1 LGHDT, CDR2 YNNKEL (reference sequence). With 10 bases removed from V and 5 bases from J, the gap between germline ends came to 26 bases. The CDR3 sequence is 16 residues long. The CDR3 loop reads CATSQDGPGTRYGYTF. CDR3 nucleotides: TGTGCCACCTCCCAAGATGGCCCCGGGACACGGTATGGCTACACCTTC.

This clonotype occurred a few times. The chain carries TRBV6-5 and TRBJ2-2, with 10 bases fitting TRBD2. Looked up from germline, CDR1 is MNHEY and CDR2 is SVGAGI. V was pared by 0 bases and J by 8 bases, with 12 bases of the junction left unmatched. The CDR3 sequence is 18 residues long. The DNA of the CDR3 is TGTGCCAGCAGTTACTCGCCTAGCGGGAGAAGGGTCCAAGGGGAGCTGTTTTTT. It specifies CASSYSPSGRRVQGELFF.

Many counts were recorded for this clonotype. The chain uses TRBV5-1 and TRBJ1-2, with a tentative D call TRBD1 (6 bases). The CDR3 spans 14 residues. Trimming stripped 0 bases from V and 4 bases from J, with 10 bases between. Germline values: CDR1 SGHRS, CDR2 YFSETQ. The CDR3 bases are TGCGCCAGCAGCTTGGCACAGGGCCCCTATGGCTACACCTTC. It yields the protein CASSLAQGPYGYTF.

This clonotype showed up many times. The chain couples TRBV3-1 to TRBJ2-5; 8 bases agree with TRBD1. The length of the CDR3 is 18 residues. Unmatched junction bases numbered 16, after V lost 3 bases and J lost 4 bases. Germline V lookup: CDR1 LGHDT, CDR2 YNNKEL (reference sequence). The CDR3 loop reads CASSHISFQGAHTETQYF. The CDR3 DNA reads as TGTGCCAGCAGCCATATAAGTTTTCAGGGGGCGCATACAGAGACCCAGTACTTC.

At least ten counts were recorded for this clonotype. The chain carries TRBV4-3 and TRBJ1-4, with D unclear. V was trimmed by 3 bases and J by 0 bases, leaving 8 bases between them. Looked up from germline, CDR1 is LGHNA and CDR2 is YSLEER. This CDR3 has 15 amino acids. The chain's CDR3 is CASSHSWSTNEKLFF. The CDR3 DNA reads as TGCGCCAGCAGCCATTCATGGTCAACTAATGAAAAACTGTTTTTT.

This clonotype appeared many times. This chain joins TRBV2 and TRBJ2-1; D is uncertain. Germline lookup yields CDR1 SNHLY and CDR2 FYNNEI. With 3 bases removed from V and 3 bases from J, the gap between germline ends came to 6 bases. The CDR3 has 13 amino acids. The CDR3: CASSEFSYNEQFF. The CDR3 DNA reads TGTGCCAGCAGTGAGTTTAGCTACAATGAGCAGTTCTTC.

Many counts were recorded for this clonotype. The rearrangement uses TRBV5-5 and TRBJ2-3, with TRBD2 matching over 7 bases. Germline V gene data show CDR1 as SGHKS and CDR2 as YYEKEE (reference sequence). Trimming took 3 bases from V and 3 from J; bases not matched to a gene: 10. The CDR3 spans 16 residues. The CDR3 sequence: CASSWVAGVRTDTQYF. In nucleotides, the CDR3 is TGTGCCAGCAGCTGGGTGGCGGGGGTAAGGACAGATACGCAGTATTTT.

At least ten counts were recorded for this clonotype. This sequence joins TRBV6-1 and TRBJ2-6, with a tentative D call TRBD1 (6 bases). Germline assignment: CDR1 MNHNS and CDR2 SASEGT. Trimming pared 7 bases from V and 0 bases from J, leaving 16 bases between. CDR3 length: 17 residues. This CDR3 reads CASTQGLGSSGANVLTF. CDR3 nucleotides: TGTGCCAGCACCCAGGGGTTAGGAAGCTCTGGGGCCAACGTCCTGACTTTC.

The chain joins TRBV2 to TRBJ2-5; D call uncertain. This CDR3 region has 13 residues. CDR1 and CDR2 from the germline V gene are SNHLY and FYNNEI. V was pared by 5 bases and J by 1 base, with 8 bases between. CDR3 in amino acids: CASSMESQETQYF. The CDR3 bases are TGTGCCAGCAGTATGGAATCCCAAGAGACCCAGTACTTC.

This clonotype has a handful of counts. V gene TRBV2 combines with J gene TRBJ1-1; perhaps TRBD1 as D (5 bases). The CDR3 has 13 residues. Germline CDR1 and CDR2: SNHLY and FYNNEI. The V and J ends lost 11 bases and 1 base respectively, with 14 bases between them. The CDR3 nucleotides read TGTGCCTGGAAGGGCAGGGAGAACACTGAAGCTTTCTTT. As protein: CAWKGRENTEAFF.

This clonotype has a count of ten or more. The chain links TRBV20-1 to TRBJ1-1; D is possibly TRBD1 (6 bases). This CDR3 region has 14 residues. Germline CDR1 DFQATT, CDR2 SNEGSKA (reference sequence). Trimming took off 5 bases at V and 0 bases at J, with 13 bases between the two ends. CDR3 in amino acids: CSAYTQGLNTEAFF. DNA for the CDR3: TGCAGTGCTTACACACAGGGCCTGAACACTGAAGCTTTCTTT.

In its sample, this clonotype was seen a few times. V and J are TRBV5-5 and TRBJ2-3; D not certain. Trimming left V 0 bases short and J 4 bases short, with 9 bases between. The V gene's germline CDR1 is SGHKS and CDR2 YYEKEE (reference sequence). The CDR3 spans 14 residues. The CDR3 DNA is TGTGCCAGCAGCTTGGGGTCGGCGCCAGATACGCAGTATTTT. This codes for CASSLGSAPDTQYF.

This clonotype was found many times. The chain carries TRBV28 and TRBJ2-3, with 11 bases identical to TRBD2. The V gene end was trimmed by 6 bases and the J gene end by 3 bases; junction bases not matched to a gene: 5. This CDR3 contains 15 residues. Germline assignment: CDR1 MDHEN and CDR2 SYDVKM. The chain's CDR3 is CASSRLAGLTDTQYF. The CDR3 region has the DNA TGTGCCAGCAGCCGACTAGCGGGATTGACAGATACGCAGTATTTT.

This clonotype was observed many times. In DNA, the CDR3 is TGCGCCAGCAGCTTGACTCCACTTTCGGCGGGAGGGGTCGAGCAGTACTTC. Residues: CASSLTPLSAGGVEQYF. V and J are TRBV5-1 and TRBJ2-7; 9 bases line up with TRBD2. Germline lookup yields CDR1 SGHRS and CDR2 YFSETQ. This CDR3 has 17 residues. Germline trimming cut 1 base from V and 6 bases from J; bases unmatched to any gene: 14.

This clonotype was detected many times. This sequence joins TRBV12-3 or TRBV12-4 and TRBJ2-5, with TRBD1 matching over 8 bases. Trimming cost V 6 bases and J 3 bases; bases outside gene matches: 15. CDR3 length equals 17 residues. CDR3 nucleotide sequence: TGTGCCAGCAGACCTTCCCGGAGACAGGGGTATGAAGAGACCCAGTACTTC. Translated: CASRPSRRQGYEETQYF.

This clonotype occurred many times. CDR3 nucleotides: TGTGCCAGCAGTGAACTAGATAGCTCCTACGAGCAGTACTTC. Protein sequence: CASSELDSSYEQYF. This chain uses TRBV25-1 with TRBJ2-7; D is undetermined. The V end was cut by 2 bases, the J end by 0 bases, with 8 bases between. The CDR3 contains 14 residues. Germline V CDR1 and CDR2: MGHDK, SYGVNS.

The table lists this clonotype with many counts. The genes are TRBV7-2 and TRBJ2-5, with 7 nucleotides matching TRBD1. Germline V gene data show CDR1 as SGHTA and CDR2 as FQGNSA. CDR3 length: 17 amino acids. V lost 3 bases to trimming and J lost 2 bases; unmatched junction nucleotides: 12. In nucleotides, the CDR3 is TGTGCCAGCAGCTTTGCGTTGACAGGGCCCCAACAAGAGACCCAGTACTTC. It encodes CASSFALTGPQQETQYF.

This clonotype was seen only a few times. The CDR3 here is CASSNRGGAYNEQFF. The CDR3 region has the DNA TGTGCCAGCAGTAACAGGGGGGGGGCCTACAATGAGCAGTTCTTC. This chain uses TRBV6-5 with TRBJ2-1, with D possibly being TRBD1 (8 bases). CDR1 is MNHEY, CDR2 SVGAGI, per germline. Trimming took off 5 bases at V and 2 bases at J, with 13 bases between the two ends. The CDR3 consists of 15 residues.

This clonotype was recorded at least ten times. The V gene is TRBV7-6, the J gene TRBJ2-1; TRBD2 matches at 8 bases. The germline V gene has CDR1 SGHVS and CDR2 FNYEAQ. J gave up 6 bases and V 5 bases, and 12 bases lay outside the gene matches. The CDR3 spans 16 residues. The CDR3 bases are TGTGCCAGCAGCCCTCGGACGGGAGGGACCTTCAATGAGCAGTTCTTC. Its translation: CASSPRTGGTFNEQFF.

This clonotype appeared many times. CDR3 amino acids: CSARSWSSYNSPLHF. The CDR3 coding sequence is TGCAGTGCTAGGAGCTGGAGCTCCTATAATTCACCCCTCCACTTT. The chain is built from TRBV20-1 and TRBJ1-6; D is uncertain. The CDR3 has 15 amino acids. Germline V gene data show CDR1 as DFQATT and CDR2 as SNEGSKA (reference sequence). V was clipped by 3 bases and J by 0 bases, with 9 bases between them.

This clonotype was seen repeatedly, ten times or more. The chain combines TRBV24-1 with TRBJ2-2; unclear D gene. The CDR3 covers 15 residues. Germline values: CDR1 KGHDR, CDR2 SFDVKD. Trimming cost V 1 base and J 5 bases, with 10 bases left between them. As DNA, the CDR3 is TGTGCCACCAGTGATTTTCCCGAGGATACCGGGGAGCTGTTTTTT. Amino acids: CATSDFPEDTGELFF.

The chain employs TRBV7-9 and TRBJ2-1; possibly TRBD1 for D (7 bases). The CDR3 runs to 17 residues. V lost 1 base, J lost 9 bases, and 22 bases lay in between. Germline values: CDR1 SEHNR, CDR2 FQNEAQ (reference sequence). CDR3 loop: CASSLGRAGQEDSEQFF. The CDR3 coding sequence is TGTGCCAGCAGCTTAGGGAGGGCAGGACAGGAGGACTCTGAGCAGTTCTTC.

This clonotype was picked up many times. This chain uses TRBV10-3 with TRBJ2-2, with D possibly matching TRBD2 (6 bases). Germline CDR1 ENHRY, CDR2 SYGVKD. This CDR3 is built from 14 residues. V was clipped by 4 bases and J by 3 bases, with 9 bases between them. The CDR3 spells CAISAGTYTGELFF. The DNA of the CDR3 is TGTGCCATCAGTGCCGGGACTTACACCGGGGAGCTGTTTTTT.